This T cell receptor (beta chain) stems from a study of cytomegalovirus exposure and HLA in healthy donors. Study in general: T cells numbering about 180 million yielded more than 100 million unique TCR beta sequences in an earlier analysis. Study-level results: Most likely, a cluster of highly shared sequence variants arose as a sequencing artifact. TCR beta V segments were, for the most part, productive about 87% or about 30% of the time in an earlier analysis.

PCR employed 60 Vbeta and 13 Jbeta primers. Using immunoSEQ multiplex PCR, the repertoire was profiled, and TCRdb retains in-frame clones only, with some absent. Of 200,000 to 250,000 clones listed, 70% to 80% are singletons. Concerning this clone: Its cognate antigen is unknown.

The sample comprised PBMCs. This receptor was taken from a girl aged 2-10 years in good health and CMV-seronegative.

The CDR3, as DNA: TGTGCCAGCAGTTACTCAGGGGGCCCTCCGTATGGCTACACCTTC. The encoded protein is CASSYSGGPPYGYTF. V is TRBV6-5 and J is TRBJ1-2; 7 positions agree with TRBD1. The V gene's germline CDR1 is MNHEY and CDR2 SVGAGI. The CDR3 contains 15 residues. V trimming: 0 bases; J trimming: 5 bases; junction bases outside the gene matches: 6.